This T cell receptor beta chain comes out of a study of cytomegalovirus exposure and HLA in healthy donors. This PCR relied on a set of 60 Vbeta primers and 13 Jbeta primers. Some clones are missing from TCRdb's copy, which holds only in-frame ones; the method was immunoSEQ multiplex PCR. The table shows roughly 150,000 clones, with 79% occurring only once. This clone came up a few times. This TCR came from a middle-aged man in good health and CMV-seropositive. Sequencing was carried out using PBMCs.

The CDR3 here is CASNLGSSESGEKLFF. Here the CDR3 DNA reads TGTGCCAGCAACCTGGGGAGCTCGGAATCGGGTGAAAAACTGTTTTTT. The genes are TRBV6-6 and TRBJ1-4; D not resolved. This CDR3 is built from 16 residues. V gave up 7 bases and J gave up 7 bases, with 22 bases separating them. CDR1 is MNHNY and CDR2 is SVGAGI in the germline V gene (reference sequence).